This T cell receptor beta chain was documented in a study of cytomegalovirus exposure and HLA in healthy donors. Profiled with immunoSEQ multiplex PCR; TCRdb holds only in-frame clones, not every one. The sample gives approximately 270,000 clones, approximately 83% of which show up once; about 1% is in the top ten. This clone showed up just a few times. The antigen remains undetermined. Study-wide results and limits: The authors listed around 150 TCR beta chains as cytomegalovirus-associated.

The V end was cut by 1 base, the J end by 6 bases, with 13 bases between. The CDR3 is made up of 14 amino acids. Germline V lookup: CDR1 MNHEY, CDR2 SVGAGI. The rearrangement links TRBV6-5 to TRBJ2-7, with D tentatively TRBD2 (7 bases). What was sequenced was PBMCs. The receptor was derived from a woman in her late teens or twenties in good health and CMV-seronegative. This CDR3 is CASSYFEGGLEQYF. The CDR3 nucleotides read TGTGCCAGCAGTTACTTTGAGGGGGGGCTCGAGCAGTACTTC.